A selection of T cell receptor beta chains follows, all from one sample in a study of blood T cell repertoires in COVID-19. This table comes from immunoSEQ multiplex PCR, and its TCRdb copy is limited to in-frame clones, with some not included. The repertoire includes 95,000 or so clones, 70% to 85% of them detected once, and about 24% sits in the top ten. The sample comprised peripheral blood. The receptor set was obtained from a human donor in a cohort sampled during active COVID-19. Both conserved end residues are trimmed from each CDR3.

cdr3_aa: ASSSGQSQTEAF
v_call: TRBV5-1
j_call: TRBJ1-1

cdr3_aa: ASSSSTDTQY
v_call: TRBV13
j_call: TRBJ2-3

cdr3_aa: ASSVETGTGPTNEKLF
v_call: TRBV9
j_call: TRBJ1-4

cdr3_aa: ATGSKEANEKLF
v_call: TRBV6-5
j_call: TRBJ1-4

cdr3_aa: ASSLRTGGLWNTEAF
v_call: TRBV5-1
j_call: TRBJ1-1

cdr3_aa: ASSAVGTGTQETQY
v_call: TRBV5-1
j_call: TRBJ2-5

cdr3_aa: ASSLQGGQPQH
v_call: TRBV7-2
j_call: TRBJ1-5

cdr3_aa: ASSFTGPSTGELF
v_call: TRBV11-3
j_call: TRBJ2-2

cdr3_aa: ASSYSEDNQPQH
v_call: TRBV6-6
j_call: TRBJ1-5

cdr3_aa: ASSSRDTHSGNTIY
v_call: TRBV5-1
j_call: TRBJ1-3

cdr3_aa: ASSDRQGAGTEAF
v_call: TRBV18
j_call: TRBJ1-1

cdr3_aa: ASTPFWLAGGPGEQY
v_call: TRBV19
j_call: TRBJ2-7

cdr3_aa: ASSSRNEQF
v_call: TRBV27
j_call: TRBJ2-1

cdr3_aa: ASTRVLGFSNQPQH
v_call: TRBV28
j_call: TRBJ1-5

cdr3_aa: ASATPGLAGEQY
v_call: TRBV6-5
j_call: TRBJ2-7

cdr3_aa: ASSSQGLAGITEQY
v_call: TRBV11-2
j_call: TRBJ2-7

cdr3_aa: SGGGGQVLDGYT
v_call: TRBV29-1
j_call: TRBJ1-2

cdr3_aa: ASSPPGTGRGAYEQY
v_call: TRBV5-4
j_call: TRBJ2-7

cdr3_aa: ASSLDGLVRASRTDTQY
v_call: TRBV11-2
j_call: TRBJ2-3

cdr3_aa: ASSRSGTGGRYSNQPQH
v_call: TRBV27
j_call: TRBJ1-5

cdr3_aa: ASSRNGGAGRRTEAF
v_call: TRBV6-6
j_call: TRBJ1-1

cdr3_aa: ASSQTGVTEAF
v_call: TRBV12-3/TRBV12-4
j_call: TRBJ1-1

cdr3_aa: ASSPPPGGRAGTDTQY
v_call: TRBV3-1/TRBV3-2
j_call: TRBJ2-3

cdr3_aa: ASSPGQGYGEAF
v_call: TRBV7-9
j_call: TRBJ1-1

cdr3_aa: ASSTDGTGPKNTEAF
v_call: TRBV18
j_call: TRBJ1-1

cdr3_aa: ASSLGGAGGYSDEQF
v_call: TRBV11-2
j_call: TRBJ2-1

cdr3_aa: ASSPALSSLYGYT
v_call: TRBV28
j_call: TRBJ1-2

cdr3_aa: ASSELEKSSEKLF
v_call: TRBV25-1
j_call: TRBJ1-4

cdr3_aa: ASSPSSGPEAF
v_call: TRBV28
j_call: TRBJ1-1

cdr3_aa: ASSTLRGMNTEAF
v_call: TRBV7-8
j_call: TRBJ1-1

cdr3_aa: ASSADRVTEAF
v_call: TRBV6-5
j_call: TRBJ1-1

cdr3_aa: ASRSASGIPTEAF
v_call: TRBV4-1
j_call: TRBJ1-1

cdr3_aa: ASSLRRGQGDTQY
v_call: TRBV7-2
j_call: TRBJ2-3

cdr3_aa: ASSQRSDGRTYNEQF
v_call: TRBV4-1
j_call: TRBJ2-1

cdr3_aa: ASSYRGAGAF
v_call: TRBV6-5
j_call: TRBJ1-1

cdr3_aa: ASSLSGQGGEKLF
v_call: TRBV5-1
j_call: TRBJ1-4

cdr3_aa: ASSYPGWTSKNEQF
v_call: TRBV6-6
j_call: TRBJ2-1

cdr3_aa: ASSRGTGGTEAF
v_call: TRBV19
j_call: TRBJ1-1

cdr3_aa: ASSLSGSSYNEQF
v_call: TRBV5-4
j_call: TRBJ2-1

cdr3_aa: ASSISRGDTQY
v_call: TRBV19
j_call: TRBJ2-3

cdr3_aa: ASSTGSNSPLH
v_call: TRBV2
j_call: TRBJ1-6

cdr3_aa: ASSLKLAGVHTQY
v_call: TRBV28
j_call: TRBJ2-3

cdr3_aa: ALESRTANSPLH
v_call: TRBV7-9
j_call: TRBJ1-6

cdr3_aa: ASSRVSGITEAF
v_call: TRBV7-8
j_call: TRBJ1-1

cdr3_aa: ASSQYYEQY
v_call: TRBV3-1/TRBV3-2
j_call: TRBJ2-7

cdr3_aa: ASSPSGGANTGELF
v_call: TRBV7-7
j_call: TRBJ2-2

cdr3_aa: ASSWTGGERETQY
v_call: TRBV7-2
j_call: TRBJ2-5

cdr3_aa: ASSSLPGQGAGEAF
v_call: TRBV5-8
j_call: TRBJ1-1

cdr3_aa: ASSQDSGGIDQPQH
v_call: TRBV4-2
j_call: TRBJ1-5

cdr3_aa: ASSLGGGDYNEQF
v_call: TRBV5-1
j_call: TRBJ2-1

cdr3_aa: ASSTGAGNTEAF
v_call: TRBV7-3
j_call: TRBJ1-1